This T cell receptor beta chain was recorded in a study of blood T cell repertoires in COVID-19. Per germline, CDR1 SGHRS and CDR2 YFSETQ. This CDR3 has 13 residues. V gave up 4 bases and J gave up 1 base, with 8 bases separating them. Source study methods: Nucleated cell number was recorded as an estimate derived from reference gene primer amplification. Produced via immunoSEQ multiplex PCR; TCRdb's table is partial and in-frame only. That table is the source of V, J and clone size, and D and trimming were worked out from the DNA. The table includes about 230,000 clones, 70% to 90% detected once. The rearrangement links TRBV5-1 to TRBJ1-2; tentatively, D is TRBD1 (5 bases). Sequenced sample: peripheral blood. The source is a man in his forties or fifties with acute or convalescent COVID-19. In nucleotides, the CDR3 is TGCGCCAGCAGCCAGGGTTTTAACTATGGCTACACCTTC. As protein: CASSQGFNYGYTF.